Sequencing of this T cell receptor (beta chain) was carried out in a study of T cell changes during pregnancy in multiple sclerosis. A remark on this clone: A junction end diverges from the germline sequence, so it may reflect a read error.

This CDR3 has 14 residues. Looked up from germline, CDR1 is SGHRS and CDR2 is YFSETQ. Profiled with immunoSEQ multiplex PCR; TCRdb holds only in-frame clones, not every one. The data hold 30,000 to 40,000 clones, with about 94% observed a single time. The origin of this receptor is a female donor with multiple sclerosis, enrolled in a pregnancy study. Sequences were derived from CD4+ T cells from peripheral blood mononuclear cells, sampled in the second trimester of pregnancy. V gene TRBV5-1 combines with J gene TRBJ2-5, with TRBD1 matching over 7 bases. The CDR3 DNA reads TGCGCCAGCAGCACGGACAGGCGCCAAGGGACCCAGTACTTC. This translates into CASSTDRRQGTQYF.